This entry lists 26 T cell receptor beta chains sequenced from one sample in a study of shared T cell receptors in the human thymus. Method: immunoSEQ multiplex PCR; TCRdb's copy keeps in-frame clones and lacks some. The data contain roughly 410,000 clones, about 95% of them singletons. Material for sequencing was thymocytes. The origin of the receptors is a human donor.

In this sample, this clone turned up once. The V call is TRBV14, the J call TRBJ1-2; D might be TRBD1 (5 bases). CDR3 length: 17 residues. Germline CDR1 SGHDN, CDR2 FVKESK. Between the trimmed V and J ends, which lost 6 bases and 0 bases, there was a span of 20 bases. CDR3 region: CASSQMSGTRPNYGYTF. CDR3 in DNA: TGTGCCAGCAGTCAAATGTCCGGGACCCGTCCTAACTATGGCTACACCTTC.

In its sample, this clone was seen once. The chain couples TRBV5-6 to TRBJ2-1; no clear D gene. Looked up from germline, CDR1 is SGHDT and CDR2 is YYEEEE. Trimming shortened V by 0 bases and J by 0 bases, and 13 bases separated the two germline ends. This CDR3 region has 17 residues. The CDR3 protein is CASSLVRNPSSYNEQFF. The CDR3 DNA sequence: TGTGCCAGCAGCTTGGTACGCAATCCCAGCTCCTACAATGAGCAGTTCTTC.

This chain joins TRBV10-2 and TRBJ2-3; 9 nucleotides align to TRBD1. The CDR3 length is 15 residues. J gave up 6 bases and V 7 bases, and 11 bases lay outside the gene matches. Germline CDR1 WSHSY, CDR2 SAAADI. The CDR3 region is CASTKGTGGEDTQYF. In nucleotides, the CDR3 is TGCGCCAGCACCAAGGGCACAGGGGGCGAGGATACGCAGTATTTT.

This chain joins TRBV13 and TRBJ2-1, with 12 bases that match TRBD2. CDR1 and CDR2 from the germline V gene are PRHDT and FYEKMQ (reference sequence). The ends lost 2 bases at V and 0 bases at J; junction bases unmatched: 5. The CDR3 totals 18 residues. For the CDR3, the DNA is TGTGCCAGCAGCTTAAGGCTAGCGGGAGGGTCCTCCTACAATGAGCAGTTCTTC. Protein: CASSLRLAGGSSYNEQFF.

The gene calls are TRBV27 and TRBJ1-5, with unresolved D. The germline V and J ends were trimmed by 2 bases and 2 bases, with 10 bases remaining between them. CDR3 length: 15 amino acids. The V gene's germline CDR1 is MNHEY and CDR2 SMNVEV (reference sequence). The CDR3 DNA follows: TGTGCCAGCAGTTTAGGGCGCTCTGGCAATCAGCCCCAGCATTTT. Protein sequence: CASSLGRSGNQPQHF.

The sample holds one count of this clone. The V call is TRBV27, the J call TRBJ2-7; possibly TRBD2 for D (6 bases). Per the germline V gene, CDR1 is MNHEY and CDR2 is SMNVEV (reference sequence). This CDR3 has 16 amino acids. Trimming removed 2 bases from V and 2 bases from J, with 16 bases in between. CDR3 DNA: TGTGCCAGCAGTTTAGTGGCCGCCGGGAGCGCCTACGAGCAGTACTTC. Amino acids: CASSLVAAGSAYEQYF.

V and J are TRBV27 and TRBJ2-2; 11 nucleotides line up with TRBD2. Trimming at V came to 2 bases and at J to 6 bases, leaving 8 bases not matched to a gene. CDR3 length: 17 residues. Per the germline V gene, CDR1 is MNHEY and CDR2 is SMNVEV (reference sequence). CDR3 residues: CASSLLAGGGSPGELFF. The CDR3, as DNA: TGTGCCAGCAGTTTACTAGCGGGAGGCGGGTCACCCGGGGAGCTGTTTTTT.

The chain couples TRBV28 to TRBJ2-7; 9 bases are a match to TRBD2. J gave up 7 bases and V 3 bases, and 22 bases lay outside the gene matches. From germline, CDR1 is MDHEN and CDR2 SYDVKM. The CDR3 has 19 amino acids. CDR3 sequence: CASSFLSGRLAVNSREQYF. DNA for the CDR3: TGTGCCAGCAGTTTCCTCTCGGGACGACTAGCGGTCAACTCGAGGGAGCAGTACTTC.

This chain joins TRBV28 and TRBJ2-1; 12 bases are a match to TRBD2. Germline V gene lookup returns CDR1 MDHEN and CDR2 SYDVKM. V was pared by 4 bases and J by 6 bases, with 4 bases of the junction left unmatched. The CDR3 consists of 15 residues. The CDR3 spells CASSSGLAGSNEQFF. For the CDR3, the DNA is TGTGCCAGCAGTTCAGGACTAGCGGGAAGCAATGAGCAGTTCTTC.

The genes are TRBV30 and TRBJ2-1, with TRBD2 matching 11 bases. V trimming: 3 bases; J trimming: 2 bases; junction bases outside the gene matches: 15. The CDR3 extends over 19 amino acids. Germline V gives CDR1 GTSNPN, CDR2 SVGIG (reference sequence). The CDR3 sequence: CAWSMDETSGKEAYNEQFF. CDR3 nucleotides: TGTGCCTGGAGCATGGATGAGACTAGCGGGAAGGAGGCCTACAATGAGCAGTTCTTC.

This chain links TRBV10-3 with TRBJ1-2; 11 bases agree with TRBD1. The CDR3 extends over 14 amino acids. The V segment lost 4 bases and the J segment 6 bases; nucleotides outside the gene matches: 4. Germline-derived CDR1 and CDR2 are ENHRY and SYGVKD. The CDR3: CAISAGQGVDGYTF. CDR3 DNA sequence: TGTGCCATCAGTGCGGGACAGGGGGTGGATGGCTACACCTTC.

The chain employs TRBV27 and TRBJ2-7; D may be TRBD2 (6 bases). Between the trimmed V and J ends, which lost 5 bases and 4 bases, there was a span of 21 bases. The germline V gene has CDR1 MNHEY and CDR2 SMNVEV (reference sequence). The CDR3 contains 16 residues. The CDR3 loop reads CASSLTSYQSGYEQYF. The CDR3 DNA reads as TGTGCCAGCAGTCTGACCTCCTACCAAAGCGGGTACGAGCAGTACTTC.

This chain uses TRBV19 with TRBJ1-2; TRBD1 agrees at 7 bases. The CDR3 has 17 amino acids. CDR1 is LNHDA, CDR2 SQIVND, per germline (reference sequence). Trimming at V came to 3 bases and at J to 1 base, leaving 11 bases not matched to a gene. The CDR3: CASSILPSGQINYGYTF. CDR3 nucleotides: TGTGCCAGTAGTATCCTCCCTTCGGGACAGATTAACTATGGCTACACCTTC.

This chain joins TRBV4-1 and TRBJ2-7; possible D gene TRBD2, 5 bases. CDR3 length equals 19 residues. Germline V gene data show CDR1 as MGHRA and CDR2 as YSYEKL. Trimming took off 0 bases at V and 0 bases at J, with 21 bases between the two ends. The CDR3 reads CASSQDIGSGVLSSYEQYF. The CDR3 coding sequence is TGCGCCAGCAGCCAAGATATAGGGAGCGGAGTACTAAGCTCCTACGAGCAGTACTTC.

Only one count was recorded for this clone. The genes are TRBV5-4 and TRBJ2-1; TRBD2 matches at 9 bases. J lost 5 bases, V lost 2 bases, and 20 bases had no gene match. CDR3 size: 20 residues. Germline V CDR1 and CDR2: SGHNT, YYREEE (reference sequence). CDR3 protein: CASSLLVFPLAGEVDNEQFF. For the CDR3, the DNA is TGTGCCAGCAGCTTACTTGTTTTCCCCTTAGCGGGAGAGGTGGACAATGAGCAGTTCTTC.

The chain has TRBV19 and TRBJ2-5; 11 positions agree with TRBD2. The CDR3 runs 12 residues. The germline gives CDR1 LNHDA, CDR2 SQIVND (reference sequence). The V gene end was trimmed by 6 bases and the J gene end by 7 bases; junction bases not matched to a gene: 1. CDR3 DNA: TGTGCCAGTAGCCTAGCGGGGGGGACCCAGTACTTC. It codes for CASSLAGGTQYF.

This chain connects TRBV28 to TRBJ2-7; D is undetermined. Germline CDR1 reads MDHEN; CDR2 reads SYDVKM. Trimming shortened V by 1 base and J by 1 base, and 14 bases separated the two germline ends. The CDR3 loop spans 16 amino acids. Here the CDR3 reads CASSLLRVRDSYEQYF. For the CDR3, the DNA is TGTGCCAGCAGTTTATTACGGGTTAGGGATTCCTACGAGCAGTACTTC.

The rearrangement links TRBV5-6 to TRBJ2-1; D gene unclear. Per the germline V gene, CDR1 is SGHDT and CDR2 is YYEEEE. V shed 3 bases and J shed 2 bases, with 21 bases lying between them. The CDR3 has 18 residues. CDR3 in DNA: TGTGCCAGCAGCTCGACGACACGACATCGAGCCCCCTACAATGAGCAGTTCTTC. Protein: CASSSTTRHRAPYNEQFF.

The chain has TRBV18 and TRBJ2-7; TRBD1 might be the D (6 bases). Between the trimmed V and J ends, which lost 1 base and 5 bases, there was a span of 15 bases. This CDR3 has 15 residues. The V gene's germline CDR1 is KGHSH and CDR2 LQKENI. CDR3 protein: CASSPRGHPSNEQYF. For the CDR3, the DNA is TGTGCCAGCTCACCACGGGGACATCCTTCTAACGAGCAGTACTTC.

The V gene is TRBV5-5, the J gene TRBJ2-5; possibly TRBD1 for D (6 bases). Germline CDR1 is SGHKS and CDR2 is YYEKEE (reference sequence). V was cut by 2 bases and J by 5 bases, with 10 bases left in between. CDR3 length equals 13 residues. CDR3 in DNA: TGTGCCAGCAGCTTCCCAGGGGACGAGACCCAGTACTTC. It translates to CASSFPGDETQYF.

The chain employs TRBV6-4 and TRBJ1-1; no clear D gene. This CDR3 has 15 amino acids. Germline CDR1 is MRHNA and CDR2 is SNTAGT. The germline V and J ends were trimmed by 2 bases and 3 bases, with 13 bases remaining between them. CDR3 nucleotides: TGTGCCAGCAGTGACACGCCGGAATCTCACACTGAAGCTTTCTTT. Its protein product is CASSDTPESHTEAFF.

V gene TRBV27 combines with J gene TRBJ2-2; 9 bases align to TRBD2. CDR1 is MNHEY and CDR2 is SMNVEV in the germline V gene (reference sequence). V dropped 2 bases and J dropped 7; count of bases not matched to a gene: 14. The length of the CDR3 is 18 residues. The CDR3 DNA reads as TGTGCCAGCAGTTTAGAGGGTAGCGGGAGCTTCAGGGGCGGGGAGCTGTTTTTT. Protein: CASSLEGSGSFRGGELFF.

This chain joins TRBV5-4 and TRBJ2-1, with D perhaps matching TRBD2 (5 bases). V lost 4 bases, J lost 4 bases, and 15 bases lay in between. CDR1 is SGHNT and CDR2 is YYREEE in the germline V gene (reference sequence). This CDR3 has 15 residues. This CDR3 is CASSPSWSPYNEQFF. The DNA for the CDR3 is TGTGCCAGCAGCCCTAGCTGGAGCCCTTACAATGAGCAGTTCTTC.

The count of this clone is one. For the CDR3, the DNA is TGTGCCAGCAGCCAAGATTTCCGACTAGCGGGGAGGGAGACCCAGTACTTC. This sequence encodes CASSQDFRLAGRETQYF. The gene calls are TRBV14 and TRBJ2-5; TRBD2 matches 11 bases. Germline lookup yields CDR1 SGHDN and CDR2 FVKESK. This CDR3 has 17 amino acids. J lost 5 bases, V lost 0 bases, and 8 bases had no gene match.

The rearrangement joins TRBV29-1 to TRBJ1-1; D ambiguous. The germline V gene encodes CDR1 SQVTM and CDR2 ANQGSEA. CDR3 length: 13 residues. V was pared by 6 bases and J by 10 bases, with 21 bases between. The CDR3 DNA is TGCAGCGTCGTATGGACGAGCAGTGGTGGAGCTTTCTTT. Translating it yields CSVVWTSSGGAFF.

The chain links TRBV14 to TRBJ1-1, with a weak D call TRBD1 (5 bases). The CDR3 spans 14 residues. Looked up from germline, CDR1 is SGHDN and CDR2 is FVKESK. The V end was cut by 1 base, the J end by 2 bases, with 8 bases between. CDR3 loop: CASSQATVNTEAFF. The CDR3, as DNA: TGTGCCAGCAGCCAAGCGACAGTAAACACTGAAGCTTTCTTT.